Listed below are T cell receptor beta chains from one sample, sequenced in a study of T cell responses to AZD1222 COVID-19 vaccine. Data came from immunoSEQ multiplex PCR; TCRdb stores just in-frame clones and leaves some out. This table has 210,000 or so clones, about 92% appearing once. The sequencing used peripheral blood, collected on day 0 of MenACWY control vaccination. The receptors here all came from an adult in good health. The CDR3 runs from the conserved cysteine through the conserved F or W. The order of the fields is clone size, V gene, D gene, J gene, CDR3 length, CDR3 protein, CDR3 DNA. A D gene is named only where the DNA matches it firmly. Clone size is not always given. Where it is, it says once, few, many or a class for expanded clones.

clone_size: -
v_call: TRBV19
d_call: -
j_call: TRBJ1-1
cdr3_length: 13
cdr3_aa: CASSIGSRAEAFF
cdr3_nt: TGTGCCAGTAGTATAGGGTCTCGGGCTGAAGCTTTCTTT

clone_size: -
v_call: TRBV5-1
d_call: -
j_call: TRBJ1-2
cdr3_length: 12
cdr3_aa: CASSSHNYGYTF
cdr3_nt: TGCGCCAGCAGCTCCCATAACTATGGCTACACCTTC

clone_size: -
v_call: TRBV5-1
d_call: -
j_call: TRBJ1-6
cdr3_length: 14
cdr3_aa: CASSSTQGDSPLHF
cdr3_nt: TGCGCCAGCAGCTCTACTCAGGGCGATTCACCCCTCCACTTT

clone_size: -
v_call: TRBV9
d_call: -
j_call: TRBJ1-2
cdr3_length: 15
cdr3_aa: CASSVASGARYGYTF
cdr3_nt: TGTGCCAGCAGCGTAGCTTCGGGGGCCCGCTATGGCTACACCTTC

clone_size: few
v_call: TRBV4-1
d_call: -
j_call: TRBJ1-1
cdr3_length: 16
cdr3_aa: CASSLPSWVRRTEAFF
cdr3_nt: TGCGCCAGCAGCCTTCCTAGTTGGGTCAGGCGCACTGAAGCTTTCTTT

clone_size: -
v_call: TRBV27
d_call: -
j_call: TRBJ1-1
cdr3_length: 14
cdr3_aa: CASSLSTGLTEAFF
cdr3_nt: TGTGCCAGCAGTTTATCAACAGGGCTGACTGAAGCTTTCTTT

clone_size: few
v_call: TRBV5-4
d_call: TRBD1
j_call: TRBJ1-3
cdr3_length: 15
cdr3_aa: CASSLGTGSGNTIYF
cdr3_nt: TGTGCCAGCAGCCTCGGGACAGGCTCTGGAAACACCATATATTTT

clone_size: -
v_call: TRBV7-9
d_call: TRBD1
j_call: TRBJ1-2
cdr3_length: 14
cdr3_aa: CASSSDRGNYGYTF
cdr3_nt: TGTGCCAGCAGCTCGGACAGGGGGAACTATGGCTACACCTTC

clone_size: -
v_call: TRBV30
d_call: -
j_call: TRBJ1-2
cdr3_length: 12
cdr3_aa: CAWSRQFYGYTF
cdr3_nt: TGTGCCTGGAGTCGGCAGTTCTATGGCTACACCTTC

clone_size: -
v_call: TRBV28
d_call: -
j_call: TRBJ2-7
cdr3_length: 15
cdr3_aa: CASSLRGPSSYEQYF
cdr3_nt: TGTGCCAGCAGTTTACGAGGCCCGAGCTCCTACGAGCAGTACTTC

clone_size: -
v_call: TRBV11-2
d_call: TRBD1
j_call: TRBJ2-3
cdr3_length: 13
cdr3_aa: CASSLDRGDTQYF
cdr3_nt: TGTGCCAGCAGCTTAGACAGGGGGGATACGCAGTATTTT

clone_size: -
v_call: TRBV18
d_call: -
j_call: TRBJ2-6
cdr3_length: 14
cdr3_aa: CASSPPSGANVLTF
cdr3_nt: TGTGCCAGCTCACCGCCGTCTGGGGCCAACGTCCTGACTTTC

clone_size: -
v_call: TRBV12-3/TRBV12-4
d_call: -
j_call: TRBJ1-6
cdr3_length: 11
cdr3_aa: CASSLDSPLHF
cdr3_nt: TGTGCCAGCAGTTTGGATTCACCCCTCCACTTT